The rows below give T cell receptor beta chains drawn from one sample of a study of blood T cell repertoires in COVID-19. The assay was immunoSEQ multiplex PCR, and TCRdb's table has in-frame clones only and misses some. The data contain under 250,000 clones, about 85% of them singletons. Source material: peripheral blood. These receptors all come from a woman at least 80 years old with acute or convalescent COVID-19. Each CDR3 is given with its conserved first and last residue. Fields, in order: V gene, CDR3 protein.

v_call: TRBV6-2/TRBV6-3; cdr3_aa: CASSLLMGQGLSYEQYF
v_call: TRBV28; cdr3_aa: CASSPNLREAFF
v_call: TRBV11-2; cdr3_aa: CASSSFRGAVQETQYF
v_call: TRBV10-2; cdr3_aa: CATSDRAYEQYF
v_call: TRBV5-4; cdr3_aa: CASSHGTSGASYNEQFF
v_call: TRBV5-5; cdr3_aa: CASSLAGAKETQYF
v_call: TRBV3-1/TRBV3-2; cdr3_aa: CASSKGIGAPYEQYF
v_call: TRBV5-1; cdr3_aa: CASSLEKGGARQTEAFF
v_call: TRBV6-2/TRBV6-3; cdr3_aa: CASSLNSGGQETQYF
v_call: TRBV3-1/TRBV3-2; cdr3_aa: CASSQIMGQGYEQYF
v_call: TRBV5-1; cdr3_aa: CASSLGPPGQVNTGELFF
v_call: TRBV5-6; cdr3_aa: CASSLIFTSGVQETQYF
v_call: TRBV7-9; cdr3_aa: CASSYVATLPAEQYF
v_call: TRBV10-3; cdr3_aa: CAISWTPISSGKDVVFHRYKTQYF
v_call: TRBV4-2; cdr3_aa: CASSQERDYGYTF
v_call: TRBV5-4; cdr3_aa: CASSPNYDRENTEAFF
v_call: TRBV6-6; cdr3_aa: CASSYGGTGDQPQHF
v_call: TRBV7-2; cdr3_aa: CASSPGTVNQPQHF
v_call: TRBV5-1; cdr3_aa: CASSSQETQYF
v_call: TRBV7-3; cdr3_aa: CASSLRGGRRTEAFF
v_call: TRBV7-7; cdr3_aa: CASSPTGGPSTDTQYF
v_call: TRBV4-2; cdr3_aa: CASSQDPGIGYNEQFF
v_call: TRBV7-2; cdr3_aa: CASSLDRDEKLFF
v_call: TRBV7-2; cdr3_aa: CASSTSGTGNSPLHF
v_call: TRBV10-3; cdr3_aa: CAISEDPGGIDQPQHF
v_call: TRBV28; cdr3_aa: CASSSGFPPHEQFF
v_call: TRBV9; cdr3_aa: CASSVEPYSGRNEQYF
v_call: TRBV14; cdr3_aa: CASSQEIRAGYTF
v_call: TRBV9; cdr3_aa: CASSPGIRNEKLFF
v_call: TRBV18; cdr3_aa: CASSGQGRQPQHF
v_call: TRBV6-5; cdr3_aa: CASSWTGASYNEQFF
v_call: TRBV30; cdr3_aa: CAWNSVPGNTIYF
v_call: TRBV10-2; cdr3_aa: CASSDRTGLAGVSYNEQFF
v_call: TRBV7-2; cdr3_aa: CASNPTGDNSPLHF
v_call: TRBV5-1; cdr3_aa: CASSLILAGQETQYF
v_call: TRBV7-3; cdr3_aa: CASSQRQGYNEQFF
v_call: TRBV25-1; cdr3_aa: CASARGGRGYGYTF
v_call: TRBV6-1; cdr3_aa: CASSDGLAVQYF
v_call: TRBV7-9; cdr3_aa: CASSFGSGQFEAFF
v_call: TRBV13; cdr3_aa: CASSKDLAADTQYF
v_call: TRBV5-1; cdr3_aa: CASSPAGAVYEQYF
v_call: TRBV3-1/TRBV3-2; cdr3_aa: CASSHGHRARLAEAFF
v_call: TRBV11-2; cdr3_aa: CASSLVQGISGNTIYF
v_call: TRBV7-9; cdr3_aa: CASSLTRSDRGLFNEQYF
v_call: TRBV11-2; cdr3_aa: CASSLVPPGLAGAYEQYF
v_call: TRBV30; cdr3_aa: CAWSGALTDTQYF